This TCR beta chain was retrieved from a study of blood T cell repertoires in COVID-19 (dated by TCRdb to 2020 to 2022). The study in broad terms: Samples covering the acute and convalescent phases of COVID-19 were provided by collaborators in the United States, Italy and Spain. The material from the prospective study consisted of cDNA or gDNA derived from T cells, B-cell-depleted T cells, or PBMCs. Deeply sampled blood TCRbeta repertoires from subjects exposed to, actively infected with, or recovered from COVID-19 were included in the dataset. A freely available public database, intended as a resource for researchers studying the immune response to SARS-CoV-2, is where the repertoires were released. Samples were obtained from the ongoing ImmuneRACE study (first 160 participants) and from approximately 1,200 subjects provided by 6 global collaborators. Nearly every sample came with metadata listing a de-identified subject ID, COVID-19 status, age in years and sex. Where available, HLA class I and class II types were obtained from metadata supplied by the sample provider rather than from assay-based typing. Results and caveats for the whole study, not just this receptor: The quantity of clinical and demographic metadata differed by source and by participant and was supplied without curation.

Inclusive of the bounding cysteine and phenylalanine, the CDR3 is 14 residues long. Just CDR3 DNA is preserved here, 42 bases in frame from base 1. V lost 0 bases and J lost 3 bases; the stretch between them is 6 bases long. Sequences WNHNN (CDR1) and SYGVQD (CDR2) are obtained from the germline V gene (reference sequence). In Seattle, one collaborating source enrolled patients while the infection was active and tracked those patients longitudinally over the course of disease. Whole blood was collected in K2EDTA tubes by collaborating institutions according to the institutions' own protocols. For TCRbeta analysis, collaborator samples were shipped as frozen whole blood, as isolated PBMCs, or as DNA extracted from either sample type. TCRbeta CDR3 regions were amplified from genomic DNA using the immunoSEQ Assay, a bias-controlled multiplex PCR. The original pipeline was this. Nucleated cell counts per sample were estimated from amplification of reference gene primers within the assay. To quantify the absolute abundance of each unique TCRbeta CDR3 rearrangement, sequence reads were collapsed and filtered. For each sample, productive Simpson clonality was calculated as the square root of Simpson's diversity index across productive rearrangements. This immuneACCESS table, as held by TCRdb, lists in-frame sequences with V and J called but not all clones. Of the missing ones, under half trace to an unresolved V gene in checked studies; the others have no known cause. Clone size and the V and J calls come from that table; the DNA yielded D and trimming. In all, the sample holds about 270,000 clones, and 80% to 90% of those were seen once. Around 13% of the sample is in the top ten clones.

In its sample, this clone was seen once. Its antigen is unknown. There are no base qualities to consult, and no much larger clone falls within one base. Sequencing input: peripheral blood. This receptor chain uses TRBV10-1 and TRBJ1-5; the D gene identity is not certain. This clonotype originated in a woman aged 70-85 years with COVID-19, enrolled during active disease. The nucleotides read TGCGCCAGCAGTGAGTCGGGCGTCAATCAGCCCCAGCATTTT. It specifies CASSESGVNQPQHF.